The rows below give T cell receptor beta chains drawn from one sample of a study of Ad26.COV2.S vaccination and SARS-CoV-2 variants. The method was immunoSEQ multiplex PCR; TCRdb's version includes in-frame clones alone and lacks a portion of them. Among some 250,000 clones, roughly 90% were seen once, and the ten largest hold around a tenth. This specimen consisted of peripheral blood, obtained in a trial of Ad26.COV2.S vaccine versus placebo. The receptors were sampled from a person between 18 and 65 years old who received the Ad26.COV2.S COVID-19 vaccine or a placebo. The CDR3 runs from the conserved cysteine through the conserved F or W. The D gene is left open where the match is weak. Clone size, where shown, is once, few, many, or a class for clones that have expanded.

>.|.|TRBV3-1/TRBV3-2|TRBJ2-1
CASSPGLSYNEQFF
TGTGCCAGCAGCCCGGGCCTATCCTACAATGAGCAGTTCTTC
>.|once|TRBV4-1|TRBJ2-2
CASSQHSGLPGELFF
TGCGCCAGCAGCCAACATTCAGGATTACCCGGGGAGCTGTTTTTT
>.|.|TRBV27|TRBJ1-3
CASSPPGGNTIYF
TGTGCCAGCAGTCCTCCCGGGGGAAACACCATATATTTT
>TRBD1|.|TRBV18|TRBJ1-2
CASSKDRSYGYTF
TGTGCCAGCTCAAAGGACAGGTCCTATGGCTACACCTTC
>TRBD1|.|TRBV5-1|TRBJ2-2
CASSLGGTAGELFF
TGCGCCAGCAGCTTGGGTGGGACAGCCGGGGAGCTGTTTTTT
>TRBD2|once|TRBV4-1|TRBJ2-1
CASSQGLAGGRVERFF
TGCGCCAGCAGCCAAGGGCTAGCGGGAGGGCGGGTGGAGCGGTTCTTC
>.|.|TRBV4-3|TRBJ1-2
CASSQGFDRTYGYTF
TGCGCCAGCAGCCAGGGATTTGACAGAACCTATGGCTACACCTTC
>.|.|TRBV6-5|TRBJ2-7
CASSYNPPVSYEQYF
TGTGCCAGCAGTTACAATCCTCCCGTCTCCTACGAGCAGTACTTC
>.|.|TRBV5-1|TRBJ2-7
CAPPGGGTYEQYF
TGCGCTCCTCCAGGAGGGGGGACCTACGAGCAGTACTTC
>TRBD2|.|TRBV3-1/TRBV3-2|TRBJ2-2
CASSPPGSGRRTGELFF
TGTGCCAGCAGCCCCCCGGGTAGCGGGAGACGGACCGGGGAGCTGTTTTTT
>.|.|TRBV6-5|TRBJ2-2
CASTIQATTGELFF
TGTGCCAGCACTATACAGGCGACCACCGGGGAGCTGTTTTTT
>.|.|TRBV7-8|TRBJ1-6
CASSLALAGEPLHF
TGTGCCAGCAGCTTAGCTCTCGCCGGGGAACCCCTCCACTTT
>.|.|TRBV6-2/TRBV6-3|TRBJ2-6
CASSYKIVGSGANVLTF
TGTGCCAGCAGTTACAAGATAGTCGGCTCTGGGGCCAACGTCCTGACTTTC
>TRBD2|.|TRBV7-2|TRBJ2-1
CASSLAAGGPAAEQFF
TGTGCCAGCAGCTTAGCCGCGGGAGGGCCGGCGGCTGAGCAGTTCTTC
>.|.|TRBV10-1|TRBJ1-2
CASSESNTGSYTF
TGCGCCAGCAGTGAGTCCAACACAGGGAGCTACACCTTC
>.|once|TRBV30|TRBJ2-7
CAWSGGVYEQYF
TGTGCCTGGTCGGGCGGGGTTTACGAGCAGTACTTC
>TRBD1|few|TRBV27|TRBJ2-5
CASSSWTGLRTQYF
TGTGCCAGCAGTTCTTGGACAGGGTTGAGGACCCAGTACTTC
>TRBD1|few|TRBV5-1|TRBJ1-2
CASSFIPGQGFANYGYTF
TGCGCCAGCAGCTTTATACCGGGACAGGGATTCGCTAACTATGGCTACACCTTC
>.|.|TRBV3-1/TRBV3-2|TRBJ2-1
CASSQGVRKLYNEQFF
TGTGCCAGCAGCCAAGGTGTCCGAAAGTTATACAATGAGCAGTTCTTC
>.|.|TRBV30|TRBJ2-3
CAWSVQAGIVDTQYF
TGTGCCTGGAGTGTACAGGCAGGGATCGTGGATACGCAGTATTTT
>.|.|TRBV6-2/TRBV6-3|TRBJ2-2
CASSKKHLNTGELFF
TGTGCCAGCAGCAAGAAACATTTAAACACCGGGGAGCTGTTTTTT
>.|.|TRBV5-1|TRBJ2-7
CASSQEGVSSYEQYF
TGCGCCAGCAGCCAAGAGGGGGTGAGCTCCTACGAGCAGTACTTC
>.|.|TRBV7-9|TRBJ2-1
CASSLTSYNEQFF
TGTGCCAGCAGCTTGACAAGCTACAATGAGCAGTTCTTC
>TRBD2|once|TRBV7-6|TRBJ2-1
CASSSGGPDLSYNEQFF
TGTGCCAGCAGCTCGGGAGGTCCCGATTTATCCTACAATGAGCAGTTCTTC
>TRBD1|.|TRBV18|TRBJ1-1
CASSPRTGLNTEAFF
TGTGCCAGCTCACCAAGGACAGGCCTAAACACTGAAGCTTTCTTT
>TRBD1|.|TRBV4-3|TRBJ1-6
CASSQAGTGNSPLHF
TGCGCCAGCAGCCAAGCTGGGACAGGGAATTCACCCCTCCACTTT
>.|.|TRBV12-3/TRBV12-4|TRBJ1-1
CASSQQYEAFF
TGTGCCAGCAGTCAGCAGTACGAAGCTTTCTTT
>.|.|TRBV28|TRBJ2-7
CASSPGAPRYEQYF
TGTGCCAGCAGCCCAGGGGCCCCGAGGTACGAGCAGTACTTC
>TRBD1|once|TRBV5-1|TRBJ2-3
CASSWRGQGGTDTQYF
TGCGCCAGCAGCTGGCGCGGACAGGGCGGCACAGATACGCAGTATTTT
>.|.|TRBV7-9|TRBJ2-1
CASSLEWAGSIAYNEQFF
TGTGCCAGCAGCTTAGAGTGGGCAGGGTCAATAGCCTACAATGAGCAGTTCTTC
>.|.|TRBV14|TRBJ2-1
CASSQGRNEQFF
TGTGCCAGCAGCCAAGGGCGGAATGAGCAGTTCTTC
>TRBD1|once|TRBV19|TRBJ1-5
CASSDRTGNWGNQPQHF
TGTGCCAGTAGTGACCGGACAGGGAATTGGGGCAATCAGCCCCAGCATTTT
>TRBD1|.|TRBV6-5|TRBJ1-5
CASTGQGHNQPQHF
TGTGCCAGCACCGGACAGGGTCACAATCAGCCCCAGCATTTT
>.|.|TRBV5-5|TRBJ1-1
CASSLYGPNTEAFF
TGTGCCAGCAGCTTGTACGGCCCGAACACTGAAGCTTTCTTT
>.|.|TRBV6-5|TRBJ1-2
CASSYGPSTGGYTF
TGTGCCAGCAGTTACGGCCCCTCGACTGGTGGCTACACCTTC
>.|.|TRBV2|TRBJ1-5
CASSELYRVSNQPQHF
TGTGCCAGCAGTGAACTCTACAGGGTAAGCAATCAGCCCCAGCATTTT
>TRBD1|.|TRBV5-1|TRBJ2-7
CASSLATGGTKEQYF
TGCGCCAGCAGCTTGGCTACAGGGGGAACGAAAGAGCAGTACTTC
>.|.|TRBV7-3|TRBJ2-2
CASRTANTGELFF
TGTGCCAGCAGGACAGCGAACACCGGGGAGCTGTTTTTT
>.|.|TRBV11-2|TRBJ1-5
CASSLDWGQPQHF
TGTGCCAGCAGCTTAGATTGGGGCCAGCCCCAGCATTTT
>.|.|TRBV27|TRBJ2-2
CASRLLAGQGTFGELFF
TGTGCCAGCAGACTACTAGCGGGACAGGGGACCTTCGGGGAGCTGTTTTTT
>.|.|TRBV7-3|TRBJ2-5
CASSQGYQETQYF
TGTGCCAGCAGCCAGGGCTACCAAGAGACCCAGTACTTC
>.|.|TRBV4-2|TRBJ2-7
CASSQPPSGGLSYEQYF
TGTGCCAGCAGCCAACCCCCATCCGGGGGGCTCTCCTACGAGCAGTACTTC
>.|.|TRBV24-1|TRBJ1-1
CATSDRFNTEAFF
TGTGCCACCAGTGATCGGTTCAACACTGAAGCTTTCTTT
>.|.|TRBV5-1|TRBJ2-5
CASSLRQETQYF
TGCGCCAGCAGCTTGCGCCAGGAGACCCAGTACTTC
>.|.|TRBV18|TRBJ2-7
CASSPRRGGEQYF
TGTGCCAGCTCACCACGCAGGGGTGGCGAGCAGTACTTC
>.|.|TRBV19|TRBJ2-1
CASSIGGTSYNEQFF
TGTGCCAGTAGTATTGGAGGGACGTCCTACAATGAGCAGTTCTTC
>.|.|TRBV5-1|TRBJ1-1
CASSFGAVNTEAFF
TGCGCCAGCAGCTTTGGGGCAGTGAACACTGAAGCTTTCTTT
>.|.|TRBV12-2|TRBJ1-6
CASRPGRVRSPLHF
TGTGCAAGTCGCCCTGGCAGGGTACGTTCACCCCTCCACTTT
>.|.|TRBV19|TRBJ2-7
CATAAADSYEQYF
TGTGCCACCGCAGCGGCGGACTCCTACGAGCAGTACTTC
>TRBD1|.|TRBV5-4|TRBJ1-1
CASSSDRLEAFF
TGTGCCAGCAGCTCGGACAGGCTTGAAGCTTTCTTT
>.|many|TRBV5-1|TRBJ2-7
CASSPSRRYEQYF
TGCGCCAGCAGCCCCTCTAGGCGGTACGAGCAGTACTTC
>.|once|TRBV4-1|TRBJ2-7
CASDEQYF
TGCGCCAGCGACGAGCAGTACTTC
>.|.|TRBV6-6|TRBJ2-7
CASSSGPSYEQYF
TGTGCCAGCAGTTCCGGTCCCTCCTACGAGCAGTACTTC
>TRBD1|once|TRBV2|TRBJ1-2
CASRGRTGGGYTF
TGTGCCAGCAGGGGGAGGACAGGGGGAGGCTACACCTTC
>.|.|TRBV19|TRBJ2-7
CASSPGGGQDIYEQYF
TGTGCCAGTAGCCCGGGAGGGGGACAGGACATCTACGAGCAGTACTTC